This TCR beta chain was profiled in a study of Ad26.COV2.S vaccination and SARS-CoV-2 variants. Study background: The authors gave Ad26.COV2.S intramuscularly, either once or twice 56 days apart.

Treatment in this sample: approximately 18 received Ad26.COV2.S at low or high dose, single or two shots; about 5 received placebo; per-sample allocation not given. After the first vaccine or placebo injection, samples were drawn on day 63. Whoever gave the sample was an adult aged 18-55 years in Boston. As for this clone: As yet, its antigen is unknown.

General observations from the study: Spike-specific responses of CD8+ and CD4+ T cells were reported to display substantial breadth after vaccination. Breadth measured for non-spike TCRs was similar across vaccine and placebo recipients.

The method was immunoSEQ multiplex PCR; TCRdb's version includes in-frame clones alone and lacks a portion of them. The data contain around 370,000 clones, around 84% of them singletons. The receptor's source is a person between 18 and 65 years old who received the Ad26.COV2.S COVID-19 vaccine or a placebo. The sample was peripheral blood, taken in a trial of Ad26.COV2.S vaccine versus placebo.

The CDR3 bases are TGTGCCAGCATTTCTGGAAGGTCCTACGAGCAGTACTTC. Amino acids: CASISGRSYEQYF. The V and J genes are TRBV2 and TRBJ2-7; D gene unclear. Germline CDR1 is SNHLY and CDR2 is FYNNEI. Trimming cost V 7 bases and J 1 base, with 11 bases left between them. CDR3 size: 13 residues.